The present TCR beta chain was sequenced within a study of blood T cell repertoires in COVID-19. Study at large: From T cells, B-cell-depleted T cells, or PBMCs came the material, which was cDNA or gDNA.

Trimming removed 7 bases from V and 8 bases from J, with 19 bases in between. Germline V gene sequence: CDR1 MNHEY, CDR2 SVGAGI. CDR3 length: 14 residues. In the original workflow: Amplification of reference gene primers provided the estimated nucleated cell counts. TCRdb's table, derived via immunoSEQ multiplex PCR, lists solely in-frame clones and lacks some. The V and J calls and the clone size are those of that table, but D and trimming were determined from the DNA. Of fewer than 600,000 clones in the sample, roughly 89% are singletons; the top ten hold roughly 0.9%. Sequenced: peripheral blood. The sequence was obtained from a man aged 18 to 29 with COVID-19, enrolled during active disease. This chain connects TRBV6-5 to TRBJ2-3, with TRBD1 as a possible D gene (6 bases). For the CDR3, the DNA is TGTGCCAGCAAGGTACAGGGACATCCGAGTACGCAGTATTTT. It codes for CASKVQGHPSTQYF.